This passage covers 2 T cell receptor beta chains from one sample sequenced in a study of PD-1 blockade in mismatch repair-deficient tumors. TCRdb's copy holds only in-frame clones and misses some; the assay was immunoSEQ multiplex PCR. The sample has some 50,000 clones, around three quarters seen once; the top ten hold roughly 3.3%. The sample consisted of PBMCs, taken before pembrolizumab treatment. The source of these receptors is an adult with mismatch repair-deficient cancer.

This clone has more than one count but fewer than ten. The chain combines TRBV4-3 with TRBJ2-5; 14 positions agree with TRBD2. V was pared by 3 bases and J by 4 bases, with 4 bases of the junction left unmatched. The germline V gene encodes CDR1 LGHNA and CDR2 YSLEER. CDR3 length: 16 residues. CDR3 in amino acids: CASSQGLAGAGETQYF. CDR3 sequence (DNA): TGCGCCAGCAGCCAGGGACTAGCGGGAGCTGGAGAGACCCAGTACTTC.

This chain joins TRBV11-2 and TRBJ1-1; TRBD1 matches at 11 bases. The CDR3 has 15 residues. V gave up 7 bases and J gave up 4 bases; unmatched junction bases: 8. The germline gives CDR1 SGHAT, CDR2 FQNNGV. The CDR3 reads CASNTGTGGFTEAFF. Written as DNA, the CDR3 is TGTGCCAGCAACACCGGGACAGGGGGTTTCACTGAAGCTTTCTTT.